This is a list of T cell receptor beta chains from one sample in a study of blood T cell repertoires in COVID-19. Assay used: immunoSEQ multiplex PCR; TCRdb lists only in-frame clones, some missing. The data contain over 300,000 clones, 87% of them seen just once; the ten biggest clones take up approximately 5%. Sequenced input: PBMCs or T cells enriched from blood (not recorded which). The source of these receptors is a woman in her twenties or thirties who had recovered from COVID-19. CDR3s include the opening cysteine and the closing phenylalanine or tryptophan. Fields, in order: D gene, V gene, clone size, J gene, CDR3 protein, CDR3 DNA. D genes are given only for firm matches. Not every row has a clone size; where given, it reads once, few, many or a size class.

>.|TRBV30|.|TRBJ1-1
CAWAQGNTEAFF
TGTGCCTGGGCACAGGGGAACACTGAAGCTTTCTTT
>.|TRBV6-2/TRBV6-3|.|TRBJ2-7
CASSDFFEQYF
TGTGCCAGCAGCGACTTTTTCGAGCAGTACTTC
>TRBD1|TRBV7-9|.|TRBJ1-1
CASSHSPRDRGFVGTEAFF
TGTGCCAGCAGCCACAGCCCTAGGGACAGGGGTTTTGTGGGCACTGAAGCTTTCTTT
>.|TRBV7-2|.|TRBJ1-2
CASSPRMENYGYTF
TGTGCCAGCAGCCCCCGAATGGAGAACTATGGCTACACCTTC
>TRBD2|TRBV7-6|.|TRBJ2-1
CASSLRGGSNNEQFF
TGTGCCAGCAGCCTTCGGGGGGGTTCCAACAATGAGCAGTTCTTC
>.|TRBV19|few|TRBJ1-1
CASSLSGYGSYTEAFF
TGTGCCAGTAGTCTCTCAGGGTACGGGAGTTACACTGAAGCTTTCTTT
>TRBD1|TRBV27|.|TRBJ1-2
CASNQTPQGGLYGYTF
TGTGCCAGCAACCAAACCCCTCAGGGGGGACTCTATGGCTACACCTTC
>TRBD1|TRBV11-2|once|TRBJ1-4
CASSPGQGSEKLFF
TGTGCCAGCAGCCCGGGACAGGGGTCGGAAAAACTGTTTTTT
>.|TRBV28|.|TRBJ2-2
CASSFPLNTGELFF
TGTGCCAGCAGTTTTCCTCTAAACACCGGGGAGCTGTTTTTT
>.|TRBV19|.|TRBJ1-5
CASSITPVSNQPQHF
TGTGCCAGTAGTATAACCCCAGTTAGCAATCAGCCCCAGCATTTT
>.|TRBV5-1|.|TRBJ1-2
CATRSEAANYGYTF
TGCGCCACTCGGAGTGAGGCAGCTAACTATGGCTACACCTTC
>.|TRBV9|.|TRBJ1-5
CASSVDQGSNQPQHF
TGTGCCAGCAGCGTAGATCAGGGCAGCAATCAGCCCCAGCATTTT
>TRBD2|TRBV29-1|.|TRBJ2-1
CSVVARGSSYNEQFF
TGCAGCGTTGTAGCGCGGGGGAGCTCCTACAATGAGCAGTTCTTC
>.|TRBV14|.|TRBJ1-3
CASSRGGNSGNTIYF
TGTGCCAGCAGCCGGGGGGGCAACTCTGGAAACACCATATATTTT
>TRBD1|TRBV5-1|.|TRBJ1-2
CASSTGQDYGYTF
TGCGCCAGCAGCACTGGACAGGACTATGGCTACACCTTC
>.|TRBV24-1|.|TRBJ1-5
CATSGGAGQPQHF
TGTGCCACCAGCGGGGGGGCGGGTCAGCCCCAGCATTTT
>TRBD2|TRBV9|.|TRBJ2-1
CASSVATGLAGGTGEQFF
TGTGCCAGCAGCGTAGCTACTGGGCTAGCGGGGGGGACAGGTGAGCAGTTCTTC
>TRBD2|TRBV4-2|once|TRBJ2-1
CASSQVSGGAWNEQFF
TGTGCCAGCAGCCAAGTGAGCGGGGGGGCCTGGAATGAGCAGTTCTTC
>.|TRBV5-4|.|TRBJ2-1
CASSQDTPAVNEQFF
TGTGCCAGCAGCCAGGACACCCCGGCGGTCAATGAGCAGTTCTTC
>TRBD1|TRBV3-1/TRBV3-2|few|TRBJ1-2
CASSQPRTGGSYGYTF
TGTGCCAGCAGCCAACCGAGGACAGGGGGCTCCTATGGCTACACCTTC
>.|TRBV20-1|.|TRBJ2-7
CSASWGRRSSYEQYF
TGCAGTGCTAGTTGGGGGCGCCGCAGCTCCTACGAGCAGTACTTC
>.|TRBV5-4|.|TRBJ1-3
CASSLDTISGNTIYF
TGTGCCAGCAGCTTGGACACCATCTCTGGAAACACCATATATTTT
>.|TRBV6-5|.|TRBJ1-2
CASSYFNGFGGGYTF
TGTGCCAGCAGTTACTTCAATGGGTTCGGGGGAGGCTACACCTTC
>.|TRBV18|.|TRBJ1-5
CASSSQGQPQHF
TGTGCCAGCTCATCTCAGGGACAGCCCCAGCATTTT
>TRBD2|TRBV19|.|TRBJ2-1
CATSLGTSGSREQFF
TGTGCCACCTCACTCGGGACTAGCGGGTCCAGGGAGCAGTTCTTC
>.|TRBV7-2|once|TRBJ1-3
CASSNSSEVLSGNTIYF
TGTGCCAGCAGCAACTCAAGTGAGGTACTCTCTGGAAACACCATATATTTT
>.|TRBV6-1|.|TRBJ1-6
CASSEIGGSSPLHF
TGTGCCAGCAGTGAAATTGGGGGGAGCTCACCCCTCCACTTT
>.|TRBV5-1|.|TRBJ1-4
CASSFGEKLFF
TGCGCCAGCAGCTTCGGTGAAAAACTGTTTTTT
>.|TRBV3-1/TRBV3-2|.|TRBJ2-5
CASSPRQPPGAQYF
TGTGCCAGCAGCCCTCGACAGCCCCCAGGGGCCCAGTACTTC
>TRBD2|TRBV18|.|TRBJ2-3
CASSLTSATDTQYF
TGTGCCAGCTCACTCACTAGCGCCACAGATACGCAGTATTTT
>TRBD1|TRBV25-1|.|TRBJ2-7
CASSESMGQGLYEQYF
TGTGCCAGCAGTGAATCGATGGGACAGGGCCTCTACGAGCAGTACTTC
>TRBD1|TRBV4-1|.|TRBJ1-1
CASSQPGQGSMNTEAFF
TGCGCCAGCAGCCAGCCGGGACAGGGGTCTATGAACACTGAAGCTTTCTTT
>TRBD2|TRBV5-1|.|TRBJ2-2
CASSLERGTNTGELFF
TGCGCCAGCAGCTTGGAGCGGGGCACGAACACCGGGGAGCTGTTTTTT
>TRBD1|TRBV6-5|.|TRBJ1-2
CASRKTTGDGYTF
TGTGCCAGCCGAAAGACGACAGGGGATGGCTACACCTTC
>.|TRBV7-2|.|TRBJ2-1
CASSPRGAGHNEQFF
TGTGCCAGCAGCCCTCGGGGGGCCGGTCACAATGAGCAGTTCTTC
>.|TRBV7-6|once|TRBJ2-3
CASSQYREVGTDTQYF
TGTGCCAGCAGCCAATACAGGGAAGTCGGCACAGATACGCAGTATTTT
>.|TRBV19|.|TRBJ1-4
CATSLSPLKKNEKLFF
TGTGCCACCTCCTTGAGCCCGCTCAAGAAAAATGAAAAACTGTTTTTT
>.|TRBV4-1|.|TRBJ1-5
CASSQDRNSNQPQHF
TGCGCCAGCAGCCAAGATCGGAACAGTAATCAGCCCCAGCATTTT
>TRBD1|TRBV5-1|.|TRBJ1-1
CASSSDRGLFTEAFF
TGCGCCAGCAGCTCGGACAGGGGGCTGTTCACTGAAGCTTTCTTT
>.|TRBV5-1|.|TRBJ1-3
CASSLNHRSSGNTIYF
TGCGCCAGCAGCTTGAACCATCGGAGCTCTGGAAACACCATATATTTT
>.|TRBV14|.|TRBJ1-2
CASSQQQNYGYTF
TGTGCCAGCAGCCAGCAACAGAACTATGGCTACACCTTC
>TRBD1|TRBV9|.|TRBJ1-1
CASSGLGTVTEAFF
TGTGCCAGCAGCGGACTTGGGACAGTCACTGAAGCTTTCTTT
>.|TRBV6-5|.|TRBJ2-1
CASSYSFSNEQFF
TGTGCCAGCAGTTACTCGTTCAGTAATGAGCAGTTCTTC
>.|TRBV6-5|.|TRBJ2-7
CASSSPAGYEQYF
TGTGCCAGCAGTTCCCCCGCCGGGTACGAGCAGTACTTC
>TRBD2|TRBV6-6|.|TRBJ2-2
CASSSGTSGGLFANTGELFF
TGTGCCAGCAGCTCCGGGACTAGCGGGGGACTGTTCGCGAACACCGGGGAGCTGTTTTTT
>.|TRBV7-2|once|TRBJ1-1
CASNTRRDTEAFF
TGTGCCAGCAATACGAGGAGGGACACTGAAGCTTTCTTT
>TRBD2|TRBV7-2|.|TRBJ2-7
CASSLASGGVNEQYF
TGTGCCAGCAGCTTAGCTAGCGGGGGGGTCAACGAGCAGTACTTC
>.|TRBV10-3|.|TRBJ1-1
CAIQGIVTEAFF
TGTGCCATCCAGGGAATAGTGACTGAAGCTTTCTTT
>.|TRBV27|.|TRBJ1-2
CASSLSGRGNYGYTF
TGTGCCAGCAGTTTATCCGGCAGGGGAAACTATGGCTACACCTTC
>.|TRBV9|.|TRBJ2-1
CASSVRQGDNNEQFF
TGTGCCAGCAGCGTACGCCAGGGCGACAACAATGAGCAGTTCTTC
>.|TRBV9|.|TRBJ2-7
CASSAQGHSSYEQYF
TGTGCCAGCAGCGCGCAGGGCCACAGCTCCTACGAGCAGTACTTC
>.|TRBV9|few|TRBJ2-5
CASIPGGSETQYF
TGTGCCAGCATCCCTGGGGGCAGTGAGACCCAGTACTTC
>.|TRBV7-2|.|TRBJ2-3
CASTGVGRDTQYF
TGTGCCAGCACCGGCGTGGGGAGAGATACGCAGTATTTT
>TRBD1|TRBV5-1|.|TRBJ2-1
CASSPGQGYNEQFF
TGCGCCAGCAGCCCTGGACAGGGCTACAATGAGCAGTTCTTC
>.|TRBV6-6|.|TRBJ2-7
CASSPGSYEQYF
TGTGCCAGCAGCCCCGGGAGCTACGAGCAGTACTTC